This T cell receptor (beta chain) emerged from a study of T cells in Graves' hyperthyroidism and ophthalmopathy. Germline loops: CDR1 SGHTA, CDR2 FQGNSA. V shed 0 bases and J 2 bases; nucleotides not matched to a gene: 4. The CDR3 loop spans 15 amino acids. From RNA transcripts, TCR beta CDR3 regions were amplified. The HTBI set primed first-round TCR CDR3 RT-PCR. TCRdb fed the multiplex PCR reads into MiXCR, producing one record per CDR3 protein. The sample holds roughly 580,000 distinct CDR3 sequences, approximately 44% seen once. Researchers barred patients who had uncontrolled infection, other autoimmune disease, pregnancy or lactation.

The sequenced sample consisted of peripheral blood or thyroid tissue (not recorded which). V is TRBV7-2 and J is TRBJ2-7, with 7 nucleotides matching TRBD1. The origin of this receptor is a woman between 18 and 29 years old with Graves' hyperthyroidism. CDR3 sequence: CASSLAPTGTYEQYF. CDR3 nucleotides: TGTGCCAGCAGCTTAGCCCCGACAGGGACCTACGAGCAGTACTTC.